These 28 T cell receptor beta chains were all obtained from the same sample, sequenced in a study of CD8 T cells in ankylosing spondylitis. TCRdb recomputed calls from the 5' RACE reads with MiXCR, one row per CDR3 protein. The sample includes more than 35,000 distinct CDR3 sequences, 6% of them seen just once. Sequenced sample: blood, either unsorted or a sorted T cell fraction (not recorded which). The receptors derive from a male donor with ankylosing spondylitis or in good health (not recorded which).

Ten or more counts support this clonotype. CDR3 in amino acids: CASSGDGLVEQFF. For the CDR3, the DNA is TGCGCCAGCAGCGGGGATGGTCTTGTCGAGCAGTTCTTC. This chain joins TRBV5-1 and TRBJ2-1; no firm D call. The germline V gene has CDR1 SGHRS and CDR2 YFSETQ. The ends were cut back, 4 bases at V and 10 bases at J, with 15 bases in the middle. The CDR3 has 13 residues.

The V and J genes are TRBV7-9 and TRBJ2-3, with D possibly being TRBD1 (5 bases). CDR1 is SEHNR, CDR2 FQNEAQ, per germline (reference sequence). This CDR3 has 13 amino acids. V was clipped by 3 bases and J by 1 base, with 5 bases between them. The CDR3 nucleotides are TGTGCCAGCAGCTTCAGGGGCACAGATACGCAGTATTTT. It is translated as CASSFRGTDTQYF.

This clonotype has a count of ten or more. CDR3 DNA sequence: TGCAGCGTTGGGCCCCTCGGGAATAGCAATCAGCCCCAGCATTTT. The encoded protein is CSVGPLGNSNQPQHF. The rearrangement joins TRBV29-1 to TRBJ1-5; no definite D call. Germline V gene lookup returns CDR1 SQVTM and CDR2 ANQGSEA. CDR3 size: 15 residues. The V and J ends lost 4 bases and 0 bases respectively, with 13 bases between them.

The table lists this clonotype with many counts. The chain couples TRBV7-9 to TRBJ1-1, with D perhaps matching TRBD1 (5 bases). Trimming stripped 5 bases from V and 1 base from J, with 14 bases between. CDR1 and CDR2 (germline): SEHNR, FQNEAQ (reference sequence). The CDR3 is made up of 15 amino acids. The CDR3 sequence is CASSRDSLGNTEAFF. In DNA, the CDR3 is TGTGCCAGCAGCCGTGACAGTCTGGGGAACACTGAAGCTTTCTTT.

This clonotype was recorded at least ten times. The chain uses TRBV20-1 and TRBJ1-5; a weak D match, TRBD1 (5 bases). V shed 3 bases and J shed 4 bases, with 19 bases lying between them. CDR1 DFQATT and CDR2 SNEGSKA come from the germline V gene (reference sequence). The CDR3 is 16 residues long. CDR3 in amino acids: CSARRAGTLANQPQHF. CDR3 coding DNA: TGCAGTGCTAGGCGCGCCGGGACTCTCGCGAATCAGCCCCAGCATTTT.

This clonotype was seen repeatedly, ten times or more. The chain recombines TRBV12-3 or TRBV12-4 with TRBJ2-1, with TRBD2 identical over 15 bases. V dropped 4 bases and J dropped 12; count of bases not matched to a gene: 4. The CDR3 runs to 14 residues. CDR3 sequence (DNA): TGTGCCAGCAGTTCGGGACTAGCGGGAGGACGGCAGTTCTTC. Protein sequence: CASSSGLAGGRQFF.

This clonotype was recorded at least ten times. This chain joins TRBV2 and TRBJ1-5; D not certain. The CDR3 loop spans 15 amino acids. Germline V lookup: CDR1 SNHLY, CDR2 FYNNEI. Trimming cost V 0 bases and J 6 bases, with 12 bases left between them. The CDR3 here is CASSEAPREGQPQHF. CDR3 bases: TGTGCCAGCAGTGAAGCCCCTAGGGAGGGTCAGCCCCAGCATTTT.

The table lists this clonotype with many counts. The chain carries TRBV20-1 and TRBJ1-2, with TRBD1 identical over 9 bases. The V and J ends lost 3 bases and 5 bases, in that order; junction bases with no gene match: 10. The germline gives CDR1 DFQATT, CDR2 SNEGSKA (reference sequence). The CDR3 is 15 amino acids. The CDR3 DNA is TGCAGTGCTAGGAGGGGGACAGGGATGATTTATGGCTACACCTTC. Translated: CSARRGTGMIYGYTF.

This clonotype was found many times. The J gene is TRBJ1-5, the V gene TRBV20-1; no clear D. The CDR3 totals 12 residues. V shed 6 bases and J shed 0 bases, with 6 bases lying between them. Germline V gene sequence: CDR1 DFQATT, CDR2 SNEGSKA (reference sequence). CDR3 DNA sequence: TGCAGTGCCCAGATTAGCAATCAGCCCCAGCATTTT. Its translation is CSAQISNQPQHF.

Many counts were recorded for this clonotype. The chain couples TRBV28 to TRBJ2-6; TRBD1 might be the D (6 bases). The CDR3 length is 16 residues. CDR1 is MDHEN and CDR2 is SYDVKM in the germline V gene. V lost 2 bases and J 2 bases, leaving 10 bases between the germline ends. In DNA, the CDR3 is TGTGCCAGCAGTTTAGGCACAGGGCCTGGGGCCAACGTCCTGACTTTC. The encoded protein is CASSLGTGPGANVLTF.

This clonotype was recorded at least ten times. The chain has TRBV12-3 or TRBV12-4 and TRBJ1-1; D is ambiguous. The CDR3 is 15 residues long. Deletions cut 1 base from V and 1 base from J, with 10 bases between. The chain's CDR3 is CASSLGGFSNTEAFF. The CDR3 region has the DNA TGTGCCAGCAGTTTAGGAGGTTTTTCGAACACTGAAGCTTTCTTT.

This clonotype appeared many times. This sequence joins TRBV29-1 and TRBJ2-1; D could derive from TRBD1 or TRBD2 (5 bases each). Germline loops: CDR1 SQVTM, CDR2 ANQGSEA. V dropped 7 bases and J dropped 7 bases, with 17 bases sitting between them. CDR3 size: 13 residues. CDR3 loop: CSGGWGRGNEQFF. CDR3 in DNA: TGCAGCGGGGGTTGGGGGAGAGGTAATGAGCAGTTCTTC.

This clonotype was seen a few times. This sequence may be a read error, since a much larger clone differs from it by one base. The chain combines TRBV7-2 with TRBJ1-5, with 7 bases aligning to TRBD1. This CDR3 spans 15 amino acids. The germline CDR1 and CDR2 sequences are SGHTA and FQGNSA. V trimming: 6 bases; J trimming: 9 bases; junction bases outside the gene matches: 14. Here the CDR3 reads CASRLDGTADRPQHF. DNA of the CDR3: TGTGCCAGCAGGCTCGACGGGACAGCCGATCGGCCCCAGCATTTT.

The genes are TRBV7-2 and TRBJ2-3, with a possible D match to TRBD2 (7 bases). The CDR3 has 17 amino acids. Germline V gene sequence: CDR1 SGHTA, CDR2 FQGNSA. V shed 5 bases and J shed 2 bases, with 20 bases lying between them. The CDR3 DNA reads TGTGCCAGCAGCGTAGTGATCGGGGGGCCTTCCACAGATACGCAGTATTTT. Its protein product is CASSVVIGGPSTDTQYF.

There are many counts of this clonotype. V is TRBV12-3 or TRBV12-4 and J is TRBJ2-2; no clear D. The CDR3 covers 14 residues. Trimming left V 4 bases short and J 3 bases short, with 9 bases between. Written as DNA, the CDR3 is TGTGCCAGCAGTTCCGTGGAGTACACCGGGGAGCTGTTTTTT. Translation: CASSSVEYTGELFF.

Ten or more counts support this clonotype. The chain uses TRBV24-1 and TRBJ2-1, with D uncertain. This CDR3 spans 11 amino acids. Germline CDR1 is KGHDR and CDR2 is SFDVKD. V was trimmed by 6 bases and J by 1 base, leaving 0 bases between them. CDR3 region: CATSSYNEQFF. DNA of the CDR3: TGTGCCACCAGTTCCTACAATGAGCAGTTCTTC.

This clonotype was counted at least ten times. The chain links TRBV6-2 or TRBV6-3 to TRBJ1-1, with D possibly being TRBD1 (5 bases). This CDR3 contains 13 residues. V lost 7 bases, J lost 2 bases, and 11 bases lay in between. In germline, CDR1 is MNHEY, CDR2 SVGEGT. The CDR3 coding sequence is TGTGCCAGCACCCCGGGACCTAACACTGAAGCTTTCTTT. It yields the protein CASTPGPNTEAFF.

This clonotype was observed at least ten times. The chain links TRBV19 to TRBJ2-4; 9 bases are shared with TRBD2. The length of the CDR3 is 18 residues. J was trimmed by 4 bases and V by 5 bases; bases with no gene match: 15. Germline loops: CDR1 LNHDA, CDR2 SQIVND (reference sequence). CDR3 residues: CASSPKPPSGMEKNIQYF. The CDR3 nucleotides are TGTGCCAGTAGTCCCAAACCTCCTAGCGGGATGGAGAAAAACATTCAGTACTTC.

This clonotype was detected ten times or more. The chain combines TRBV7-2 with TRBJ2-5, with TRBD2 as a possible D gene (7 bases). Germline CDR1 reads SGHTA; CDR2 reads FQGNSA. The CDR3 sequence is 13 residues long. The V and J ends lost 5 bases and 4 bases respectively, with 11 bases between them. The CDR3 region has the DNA TGTGCCAGCAGCCTAGGGGGGGGAGAGACCCAGTACTTC. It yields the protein CASSLGGGETQYF.

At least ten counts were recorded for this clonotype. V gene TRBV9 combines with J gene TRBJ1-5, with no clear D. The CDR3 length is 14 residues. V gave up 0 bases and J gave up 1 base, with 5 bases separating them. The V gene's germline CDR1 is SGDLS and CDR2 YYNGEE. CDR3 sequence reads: CASSVAPSNQPQHF. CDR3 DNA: TGTGCCAGCAGCGTAGCACCGAGCAATCAGCCCCAGCATTTT.

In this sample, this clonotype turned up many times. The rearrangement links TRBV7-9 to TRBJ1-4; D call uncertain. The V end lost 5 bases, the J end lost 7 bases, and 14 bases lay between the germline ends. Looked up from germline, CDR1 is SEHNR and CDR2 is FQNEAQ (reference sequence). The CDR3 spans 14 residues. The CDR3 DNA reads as TGTGCCAGCAGCCCCTCGGGAGATAGTGAAAAACTGTTTTTT. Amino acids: CASSPSGDSEKLFF.

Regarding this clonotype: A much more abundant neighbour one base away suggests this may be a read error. CDR3 residues: CAITRGTGGF. CDR3 DNA sequence: TGTGCCATCACGAGGGGGACAGGTGGATTC. The chain has TRBV10-3 and TRBJ2-7, with 8 bases aligning to TRBD1. This CDR3 region has 10 residues. Germline V gene data show CDR1 as ENHRY and CDR2 as SYGVKD.

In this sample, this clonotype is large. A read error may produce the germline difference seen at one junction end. CDR3 nucleotides: TGCCTATCGTGGGACGCGAACACCGGGGAGCTGTTTTTT. This encodes CLSWDANTGELFF. This rearrangement joins TRBV24-1 to TRBJ2-2, with D tentatively TRBD1 or TRBD2 (5 bases each). This CDR3 is built from 13 residues. Germline CDR1 is KGHDR and CDR2 is SFDVKD.

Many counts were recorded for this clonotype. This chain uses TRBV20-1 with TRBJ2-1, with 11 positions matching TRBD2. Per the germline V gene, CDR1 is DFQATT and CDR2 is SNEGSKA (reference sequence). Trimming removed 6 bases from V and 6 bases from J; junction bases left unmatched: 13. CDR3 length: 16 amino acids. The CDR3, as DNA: TGCAGTGCCAATCGTCTAGCGGGAGGAGGATCCAATGAGCAGTTCTTC. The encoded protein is CSANRLAGGGSNEQFF.

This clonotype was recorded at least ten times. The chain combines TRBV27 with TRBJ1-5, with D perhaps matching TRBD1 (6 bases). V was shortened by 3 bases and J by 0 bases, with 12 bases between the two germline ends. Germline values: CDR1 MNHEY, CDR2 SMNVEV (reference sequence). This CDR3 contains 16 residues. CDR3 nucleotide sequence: TGTGCCAGCAGTTTGCGGGGGGCTGTTAGCAATCAGCCCCAGCATTTT. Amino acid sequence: CASSLRGAVSNQPQHF.

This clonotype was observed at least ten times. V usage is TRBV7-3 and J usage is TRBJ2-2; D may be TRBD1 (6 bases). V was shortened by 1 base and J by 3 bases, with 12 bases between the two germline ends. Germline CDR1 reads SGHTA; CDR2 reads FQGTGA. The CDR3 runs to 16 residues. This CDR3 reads CASSLMGASYTGELFF. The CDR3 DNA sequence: TGTGCCAGCAGCTTAATGGGGGCTAGTTACACCGGGGAGCTGTTTTTT.

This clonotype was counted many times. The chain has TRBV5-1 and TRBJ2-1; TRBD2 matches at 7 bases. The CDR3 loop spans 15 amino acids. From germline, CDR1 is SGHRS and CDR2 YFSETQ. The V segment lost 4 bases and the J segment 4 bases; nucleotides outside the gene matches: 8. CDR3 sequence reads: CASSPGGTSYNEQFF. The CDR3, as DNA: TGCGCCAGCAGCCCCGGGGGGACTTCTTACAATGAGCAGTTCTTC.

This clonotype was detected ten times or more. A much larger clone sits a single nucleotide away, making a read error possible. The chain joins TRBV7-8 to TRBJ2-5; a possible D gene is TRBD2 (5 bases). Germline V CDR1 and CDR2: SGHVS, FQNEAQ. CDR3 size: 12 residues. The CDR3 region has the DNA TGTGCCAGCAGCTCCCGGTGGGAGATCCAGTACTTC. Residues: CASSSRWEIQYF.